This T cell receptor beta chain derives from a study of T-cell reconstitution after alpha-beta-depleted transplantation in children. This clonotype has only a few counts. For TCRbeta, the library was prepared with unique molecular identifiers. TCRdb called the PCR reads again in MiXCR, with one record for every CDR3 protein. The data contain hundreds of thousands of distinct CDR3 sequences, 16% of them singletons. This receptor was obtained from a human donor who donated a stem cell graft to a child with acute myeloid leukemia. Sequences were derived from PBMCs from the stem cell graft donor, sampled from the stem cell graft.

In DNA, the CDR3 is TGTGCCAGCAGTTTGCAGGGGGCGGGTGCAGATACGCAGTATTTT. This codes for CASSLQGAGADTQYF. The chain links TRBV12-3 or TRBV12-4 to TRBJ2-3, with 8 bases matching TRBD1. The CDR3 has 15 residues. V lost 3 bases to trimming and J lost 4 bases; unmatched junction nucleotides: 6.